These T cell receptor beta chains were read from a single sample in a study of blood T cell repertoires in COVID-19. The table came from immunoSEQ multiplex PCR; TCRdb's copy has only in-frame clones and leaves some out. The sample carries some 200,000 clones, around four fifths recorded once. Input material: PBMCs or T cells enriched from blood (not recorded which). Receptor source: a woman in her forties or fifties who had been exposed to COVID-19. CDR3s include the opening cysteine and the closing phenylalanine or tryptophan. Each record gives: V gene, CDR3 protein.

TRBV3-1/TRBV3-2	CASSQDRGSQPQHF
TRBV6-2/TRBV6-3	CASSLGGGRPQHF
TRBV24-1	CATQKTGESGANVLTF
TRBV10-1	CASTRGPGANEKLFF
TRBV18	CASSLGKGANTEAFF
TRBV10-3	CAISEWTGGLGNTIYF
TRBV3-1/TRBV3-2	CASSQTQGGGNTIYF
TRBV28	CASSYRGPSPLHF
TRBV5-1	CASSLHPPVGYTF
TRBV10-3	CAISLGQGDTEAFF
TRBV6-4	CASSERGSPLHF
TRBV3-1/TRBV3-2	CASSGRDRGRDTQYF
TRBV7-2	CASSSRGGGVNEQFF
TRBV9	CASSVQGGNTEAFF
TRBV6-6	CASIAYLSTDTQYF
TRBV30	CAWSRGGPEAFF
TRBV29-1	CSALQGSYGYTF
TRBV7-9	CASSSTGRNTEAFF
TRBV7-9	CASSSRDRGFDEQYF
TRBV6-5	CASDQGAIGTEAFF
TRBV25-1	CASSELGQGTYEQYF
TRBV2	CASKMAPQGSYGYTF
TRBV28	CASLQGNSNQPQHF
TRBV12-3/TRBV12-4	CASRPGGTEAFF
TRBV11-2	CASSLALAFRPGNEQFF
TRBV19	CASTSVSGRRTF
TRBV5-1	CASSLGVSSSAEAFF
TRBV10-3	CAIRSGSKNYGYTF
TRBV3-1/TRBV3-2	CASSQDLAGGQPQHF
TRBV5-4	CASSLGYGTGELFF
TRBV7-9	CASRDTTNTGELFF
TRBV5-1	CASSTGLPFSGNTIYF